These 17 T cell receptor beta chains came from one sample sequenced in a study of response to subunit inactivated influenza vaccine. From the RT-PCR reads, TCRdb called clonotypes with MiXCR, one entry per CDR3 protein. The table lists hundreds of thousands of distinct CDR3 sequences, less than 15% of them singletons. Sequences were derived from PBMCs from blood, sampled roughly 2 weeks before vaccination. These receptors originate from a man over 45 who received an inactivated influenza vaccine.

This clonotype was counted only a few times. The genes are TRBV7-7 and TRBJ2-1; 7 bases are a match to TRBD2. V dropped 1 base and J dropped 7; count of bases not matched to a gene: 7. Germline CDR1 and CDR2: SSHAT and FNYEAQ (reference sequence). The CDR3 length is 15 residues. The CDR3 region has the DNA TGTGCCAGCAGCTTAGAGGGAGGGCCCTGGAATGAGCAGTTCTTC. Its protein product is CASSLEGGPWNEQFF.

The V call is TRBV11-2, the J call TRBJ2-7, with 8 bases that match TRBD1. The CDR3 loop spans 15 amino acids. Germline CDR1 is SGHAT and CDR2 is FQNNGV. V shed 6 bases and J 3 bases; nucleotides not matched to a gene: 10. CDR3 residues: CASSYGQGSIYEQYF. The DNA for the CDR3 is TGTGCCAGCAGTTACGGACAGGGTAGCATCTACGAGCAGTACTTC.

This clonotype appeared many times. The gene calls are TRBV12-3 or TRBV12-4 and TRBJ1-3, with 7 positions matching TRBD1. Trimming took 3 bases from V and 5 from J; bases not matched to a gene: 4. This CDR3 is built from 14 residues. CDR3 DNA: TGTGCCAGCAGTTTGGAGGGGGCTCGAAACACCATATATTTT. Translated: CASSLEGARNTIYF.

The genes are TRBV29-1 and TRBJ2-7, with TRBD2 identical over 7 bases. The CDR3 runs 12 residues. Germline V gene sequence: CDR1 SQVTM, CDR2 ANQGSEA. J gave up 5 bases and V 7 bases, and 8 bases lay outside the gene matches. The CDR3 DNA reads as TGCAGCGGTAGCGGGTCGAGGAACGAGCAGTACTTC. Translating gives CSGSGSRNEQYF.

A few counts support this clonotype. CDR3 nucleotide sequence: TGTGCCAGCAGTTCCCCGATAGCCGCCCCAGATACGCAGTATTTT. This codes for CASSSPIAAPDTQYF. The V gene is TRBV28, the J gene TRBJ2-3; unclear D gene. The CDR3 length is 15 residues. Between the trimmed V and J ends, which lost 4 bases and 4 bases, there was a span of 15 bases. The germline gives CDR1 MDHEN, CDR2 SYDVKM.

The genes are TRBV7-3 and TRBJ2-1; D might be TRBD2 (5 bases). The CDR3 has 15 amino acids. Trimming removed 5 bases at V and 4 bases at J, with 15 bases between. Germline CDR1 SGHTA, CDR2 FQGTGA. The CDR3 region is CASSPPGRAYNEQFF. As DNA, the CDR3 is TGTGCCAGCAGCCCACCCGGGCGGGCATACAATGAGCAGTTCTTC.

CDR3 sequence reads: CASSQGRGLTGELFF. The CDR3 coding sequence is TGTGCCAGCAGCCAAGGCAGGGGGCTCACCGGGGAGCTGTTTTTT. The rearrangement joins TRBV4-2 to TRBJ2-2; 8 bases match TRBD1. The CDR3 sequence is 15 residues long. Germline loops: CDR1 LGHNA, CDR2 YNFKEQ. With 1 base clipped from V and 4 bases from J, the junction kept 2 bases outside the gene matches.

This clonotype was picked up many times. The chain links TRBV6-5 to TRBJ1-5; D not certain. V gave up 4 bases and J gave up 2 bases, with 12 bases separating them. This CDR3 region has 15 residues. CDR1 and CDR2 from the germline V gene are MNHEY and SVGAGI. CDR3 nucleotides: TGTGCCAGCAGTTTACACGGACGGGGCAATCAGCCCCAGCATTTT. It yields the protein CASSLHGRGNQPQHF.

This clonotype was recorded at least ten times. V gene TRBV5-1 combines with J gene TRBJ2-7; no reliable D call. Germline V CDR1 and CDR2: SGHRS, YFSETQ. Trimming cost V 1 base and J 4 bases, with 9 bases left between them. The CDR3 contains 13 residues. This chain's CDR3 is CASSLLLEYEQYF. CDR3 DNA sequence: TGCGCCAGCAGCTTGTTGTTGGAGTACGAGCAGTACTTC.

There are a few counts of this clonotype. The CDR3 reads CSAGGAGGKLFF. In DNA, the CDR3 is TGCAGTGCAGGTGGGGCCGGGGGAAAACTGTTTTTT. The chain carries TRBV20-1 and TRBJ1-4; D might be TRBD1 (5 bases). Trimming removed 6 bases at V and 10 bases at J, with 15 bases between. Looked up from germline, CDR1 is DFQATT and CDR2 is SNEGSKA (reference sequence). This CDR3 is built from 12 residues.

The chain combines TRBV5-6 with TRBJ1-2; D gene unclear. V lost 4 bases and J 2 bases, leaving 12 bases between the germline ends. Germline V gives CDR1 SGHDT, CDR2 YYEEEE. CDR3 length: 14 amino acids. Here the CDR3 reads CASSRSGQNYGYTF. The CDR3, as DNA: TGTGCCAGCAGCCGCAGCGGCCAAAACTATGGCTACACCTTC.

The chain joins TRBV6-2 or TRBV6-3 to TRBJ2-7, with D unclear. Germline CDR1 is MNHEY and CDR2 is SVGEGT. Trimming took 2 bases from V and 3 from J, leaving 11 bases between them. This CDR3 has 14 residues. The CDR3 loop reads CASSYSATFYEQYF. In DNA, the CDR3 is TGTGCCAGCAGTTACAGCGCGACATTCTACGAGCAGTACTTC.

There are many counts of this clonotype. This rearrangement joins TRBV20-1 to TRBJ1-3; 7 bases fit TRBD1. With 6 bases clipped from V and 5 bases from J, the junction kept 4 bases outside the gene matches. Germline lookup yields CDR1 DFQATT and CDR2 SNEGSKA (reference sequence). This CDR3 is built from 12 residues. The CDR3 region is CSAVQGRNTIYF. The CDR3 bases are TGCAGTGCCGTACAGGGGCGAAACACCATATATTTT.

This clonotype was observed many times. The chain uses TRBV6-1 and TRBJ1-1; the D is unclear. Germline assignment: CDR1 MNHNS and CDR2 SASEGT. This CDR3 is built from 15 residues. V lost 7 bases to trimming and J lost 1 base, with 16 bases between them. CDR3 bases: TGTGCCAGCAAAGCAGGCTTTAAAGGGAACACTGAAGCTTTCTTT. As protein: CASKAGFKGNTEAFF.

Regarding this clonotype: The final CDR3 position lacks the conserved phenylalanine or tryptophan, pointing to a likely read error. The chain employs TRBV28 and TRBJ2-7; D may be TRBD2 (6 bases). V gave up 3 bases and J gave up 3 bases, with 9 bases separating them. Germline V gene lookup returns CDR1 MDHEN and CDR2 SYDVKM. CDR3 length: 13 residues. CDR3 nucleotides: TGTGCCAGCAGTTTGGCGGGAAACTACGAGCAGTACTCC. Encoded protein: CASSLAGNYEQYS.

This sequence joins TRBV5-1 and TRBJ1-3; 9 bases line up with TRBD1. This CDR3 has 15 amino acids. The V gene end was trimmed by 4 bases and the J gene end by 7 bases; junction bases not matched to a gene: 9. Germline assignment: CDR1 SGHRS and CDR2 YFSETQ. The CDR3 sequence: CASSPGTGNSNTIYF. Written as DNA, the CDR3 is TGCGCCAGCAGCCCCGGGACAGGGAACAGTAACACCATATATTTT.

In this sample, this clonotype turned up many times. CDR3 DNA sequence: TGTGCCAGCAGTTACTTGTTAGGGACAGGGAGCACAGATACGCAGTATTTT. It encodes CASSYLLGTGSTDTQYF. The J gene is TRBJ2-3, the V gene TRBV6-5; 9 bases line up with TRBD1. V lost 1 base, J lost 0 bases, and 5 bases stayed unmatched. Germline lookup yields CDR1 MNHEY and CDR2 SVGAGI. This CDR3 is built from 17 residues.